This T cell receptor (beta chain) was obtained from a study of post-analysis software for immune sequencing data. The study's findings and limits: Compared with controls, patients showed significantly lower normalized Chao1 diversity. TRBV segments more frequent in patients than in controls numbered five and included TRBV5-6, TRBV5-1 and TRBV20-1.

This clonotype has just a few counts. Antigen: not known. Unique molecular identifiers tagged the TCR beta cDNA libraries. T cells numbering about 1 to 10 million gave rise to 450,000 to 550,000 cDNA molecules. Using its own MiXCR run on the PCR reads, TCRdb lists one record per CDR3 protein. The table records a few hundred thousand distinct CDR3 sequences, less than 35% of them present only once. Germline-derived CDR1 and CDR2 are MGHRA and YSYEKL. V was trimmed by 6 bases and J by 9 bases, leaving 24 bases between them. The CDR3 runs to 16 residues. The specimen was blood. The receptor was derived from a girl between 10 and 17 years old with multiple sclerosis. The genes are TRBV4-1 and TRBJ2-1, with D possibly being TRBD2 (7 bases). CDR3 loop: CASSPAGSGGASEQFF. The CDR3, as DNA: TGCGCCAGCAGTCCGGCGGGGAGTGGGGGGGCCAGTGAGCAGTTCTTC.